This record covers a single T cell receptor beta chain. The data were obtained in a study of blood T cell repertoires in COVID-19. Study as a whole: Researchers got acute and convalescent COVID-19 samples from the United States, Italy and Spain. Nucleic acid was either cDNA or gDNA, and it came from T cells, B-cell-depleted T cells, or PBMCs.

In the original processing: Quantification of nucleated cells was approximated via reference gene primer amplification. TCRdb keeps only in-frame clones here, not all; method: immunoSEQ multiplex PCR. V and J calls and clone size are as listed in that table; D and trimming were resolved from the DNA. The data contain 250,000 to 350,000 clones, roughly 87% of them singletons. This TCR came from a woman aged 45-60 years who had recovered from COVID-19. The sequenced sample consisted of peripheral blood.

Here the CDR3 DNA reads TGTGCCAGCAGCTTAGGGGGCGCTCTTCATGGGGAGCTGTTTTTT. Its translation is CASSLGGALHGELFF. J is TRBJ2-2 and V is TRBV7-3; the D gene is possibly TRBD1 (6 bases). This CDR3 is 15 amino acids long. V was shortened by 2 bases and J by 8 bases, with 15 bases between the two germline ends. The germline V gene encodes CDR1 SGHTA and CDR2 FQGTGA.